This is a list of T cell receptor beta chains from one sample in a study of T cell clonotyping in hematopoietic cell transplantation. The assay was immunoSEQ multiplex PCR, and TCRdb's table has in-frame clones only and misses some. Found here are 45,000 to 60,000 clones, 70% to 90% of them singletons; the top ten hold under 7%. This material consisted of peripheral blood mononuclear cells, taken before stem cell transplant. Source of these receptors: a man in his sixties with biphenotypic leukemia. Some clones in this sample may be carry-over from other donors' samples. The conserved cysteine and the conserved F or W are not part of the CDR3 here.

V | CDR3
TRBV27 | ASSDMGTSVNEQF
TRBV9 | ASSPQSRAKQPQH
TRBV2 | ASMGRAGQGVQETQY
TRBV29-1 | SVDTGRAYEQY
TRBV7-3 | ASSPQWGLSTGELF
TRBV11-3 | ASSLDPSWSNQPQH
TRBV6-1 | ASSPQGDYGYT
TRBV4-3 | ASSQGGPTYGYT
TRBV7-8 | ASSLGGGRAYEQY
TRBV30 | AWSPRTGTYEQY
TRBV9 | ASSVDTVAYNEQF
TRBV28 | ASRWGGPNQPQH
TRBV11-2 | ASSPGTGNSGANVLT
TRBV27 | ASSATPLSYTEAF
TRBV30 | ACDRGNYEQY
TRBV5-1 | ASSLSKRDTYEQY
TRBV5-1 | ASSSASSRGGSGYT
TRBV9 | ASSVEQSAGGQY
TRBV27 | ASSLSMSGELF
TRBV10-3 | AISEYLQGDGYT
TRBV7-9 | ASTMSSEAF
TRBV4-3 | ASSPSGTGFTGELF
TRBV28 | ASRPTSGVYNEQF
TRBV25-1 | ASSKPGQTIPQPQH
TRBV19 | ASSMAVDTDTQY
TRBV9 | ASSVVGGRGEKLF
TRBV6-5 | ASSNFLQGAGYGYT
TRBV7-2 | ASSLPTRALFGELF
TRBV5-1 | ASSNGPRDEQY
TRBV14 | ASSQAGVYGYT
TRBV28 | ASSLRQTWESSNQPQH
TRBV19 | ASSIVSQETQY
TRBV21-1 | ASSKRLRDSSYEQY
TRBV5-1 | ASSDRASYEQY
TRBV30 | AWPLPLGSLPYGYT
TRBV11-2 | ASSLSGTGNPTY
TRBV27 | ASSRDRDSEKLF
TRBV9 | ASSVEPSSGNTIY
TRBV25-1 | ASSDWDGSSYNEQF
TRBV11-2 | ASSLTAWGTDTQY
TRBV7-9 | ASAQGVAGELF
TRBV9 | ASSAAETGYGYT
TRBV5-6 | ASSLLGPSYEQY
TRBV18 | ASSLSRGNTGELF
TRBV10-3 | AISDSANSTSGNTIY
TRBV7-9 | ASSLASGTGELF
TRBV7-3 | ASSPGASQETQY
TRBV25-1 | ASSEIGGAYNEQF